The present T cell receptor beta chain was sequenced within a study of blood T cell repertoires in COVID-19. Study as a whole: Samples representing acute and convalescent COVID-19 were sourced from the United States, Italy and Spain. PBMCs, B-cell-depleted T cells, or T cells were the source of the cDNA or gDNA that made up the material.

Per the original data handling: Reference gene primer amplification gave nucleated cell count estimates. Produced via immunoSEQ multiplex PCR; TCRdb's table is partial and in-frame only. That table is the source of V, J and clone size, and D and trimming were worked out from the DNA. Here the sample spans just over 650,000 clones, just under 90% being singletons. This CDR3 is built from 15 residues. V gave up 4 bases and J gave up 2 bases; unmatched junction bases: 9. The germline V gene has CDR1 SQVTM and CDR2 ANQGSEA. The material sequenced was peripheral blood. The receptor comes from a woman aged 18-30 years with acute or convalescent COVID-19. The chain links TRBV29-1 to TRBJ2-3, with 7 bases that match TRBD2. CDR3 DNA sequence: TGCAGCGTTGGGATGACTAGCTCGGTCACAGATACGCAGTATTTT. This translates into CSVGMTSSVTDTQYF.